A selection of T cell receptor beta chains follows, all from one sample in a study of blood T cell repertoires in COVID-19. Libraries were prepared by immunoSEQ multiplex PCR; TCRdb keeps only in-frame clonotypes and omits some of them. The sample lists roughly 330,000 clones, around 88% occurring once. The specimen was peripheral blood. These receptors all stem from a woman aged 45-59 years with acute or convalescent COVID-19. Both conserved end residues are part of each CDR3. Each record gives: V gene, clone size, J gene, D gene, CDR3 protein, CDR3 DNA. The D gene is left open where the match is weak. Some rows have no size entry. The others give once, few or many, or a class for an expanded clone.

TRBV3-1/TRBV3-2	-	TRBJ1-6	-	CASSEATDSPLHF	TGTGCCAGCAGTGAGGCGACAGATTCACCCCTCCACTTT
TRBV7-2	few	TRBJ2-6	-	CASSGTYDFQGTGANVLTF	TGTGCCAGCAGTGGCACCTATGATTTCCAGGGGACTGGGGCCAACGTCCTGACTTTC
TRBV18	-	TRBJ2-6	TRBD1	CASSPLGQGDGANVLTF	TGTGCCAGCTCACCCCTAGGACAGGGTGATGGGGCCAACGTCCTGACTTTC
TRBV19	-	TRBJ1-2	-	CASSRPAGADVYGYTF	TGTGCCAGTAGTAGGCCAGCGGGCGCTGATGTCTATGGCTACACCTTC
TRBV27	-	TRBJ2-1	-	CASSWQGYDNEQFF	TGTGCCAGCAGTTGGCAGGGATACGACAATGAGCAGTTCTTC
TRBV6-1	-	TRBJ1-1	-	CASSEGRGVSTEAFF	TGTGCCAGCAGTGAAGGGAGGGGTGTGAGCACTGAAGCTTTCTTT
TRBV6-4	few	TRBJ1-6	-	CASSPSPQGIGSPLHF	TGTGCCAGCAGCCCGTCCCCCCAGGGAATAGGATCACCCCTCCACTTT
TRBV30	-	TRBJ1-3	TRBD1	CAWSGDSGNTIYF	TGTGCCTGGAGTGGGGACAGTGGAAACACCATATATTTT
TRBV7-9	-	TRBJ1-4	TRBD1	CASSTNPGQGEEKLFF	TGTGCCAGCAGCACAAACCCGGGACAGGGAGAAGAAAAACTGTTTTTT
TRBV18	-	TRBJ2-1	TRBD2	CASSPVDGEGEQFF	TGTGCCAGCTCACCAGTCGATGGGGAGGGTGAGCAGTTCTTC
TRBV2	many	TRBJ1-4	TRBD1	CASRDRVEKLFF	TGTGCCAGCCGGGACAGGGTCGAAAAACTGTTTTTT
TRBV4-1	-	TRBJ2-3	-	CASSQGGQGYTDTQYF	TGCGCCAGCAGCCAAGGGGGCCAGGGATACACAGATACGCAGTATTTT
TRBV7-2	-	TRBJ2-2	TRBD2	CASSFTGGRAGGELFF	TGTGCCAGCAGCTTTACGGGCGGGAGGGCTGGCGGGGAGCTGTTTTTT
TRBV6-2/TRBV6-3	-	TRBJ1-3	-	CASSYGTPFSGNTIYF	TGTGCCAGCAGTTACGGGACTCCCTTCTCTGGAAACACCATATATTTT
TRBV15	-	TRBJ2-7	-	CATGMRVQLEQYF	TGTGCCACCGGAATGAGGGTCCAGCTCGAGCAGTACTTC
TRBV5-4	-	TRBJ1-5	-	CASSLGGVGNQPQHF	TGTGCCAGCAGCTTGGGCGGGGTTGGCAATCAGCCCCAGCATTTT
TRBV7-9	-	TRBJ1-5	-	CASSPSTGNSNQPQHF	TGTGCCAGCAGCCCCTCGACAGGTAATAGCAATCAGCCCCAGCATTTT
TRBV5-1	-	TRBJ2-2	TRBD2	CASSLAPGTINTGELFF	TGCGCCAGCAGCTTGGCGCCCGGGACTATCAACACCGGGGAGCTGTTTTTT
TRBV9	-	TRBJ1-4	-	CASRRQENEKLFF	TGTGCCAGCAGAAGGCAGGAAAATGAAAAACTGTTTTTT
TRBV21-1	-	TRBJ2-2	-	CASSKAGDTGELFF	TGTGCCAGCAGCAAAGCAGGGGACACCGGGGAGCTGTTTTTT
TRBV11-2	-	TRBJ1-2	-	CASSSRDLNYGYTF	TGTGCCAGCAGCTCCCGGGATCTTAACTATGGCTACACCTTC
TRBV7-2	-	TRBJ2-2	TRBD1	CASSFGTDTGELFF	TGTGCCAGCAGCTTTGGGACAGACACCGGGGAGCTGTTTTTT
TRBV6-5	-	TRBJ1-2	TRBD1	CASSPTTGNGYTF	TGTGCCAGCAGCCCAACGACAGGGAACGGCTACACCTTC
TRBV13	-	TRBJ2-4	-	CASSPQGTNIQYF	TGTGCCAGCAGCCCACAGGGTACAAACATTCAGTACTTC
TRBV10-1	once	TRBJ1-4	-	CASSEGPTNEKLFF	TGCGCCAGCAGTGAGGGGCCAACTAATGAAAAACTGTTTTTT
TRBV5-4	-	TRBJ1-6	TRBD1	CASSDGQVESPLHF	TGTGCCAGCAGCGACGGACAGGTTGAGTCACCCCTCCACTTT
TRBV5-4	few	TRBJ2-2	-	CASSLYRAGDGELFF	TGTGCCAGCAGCTTGTACAGGGCCGGTGACGGGGAGCTGTTTTTT
TRBV30	-	TRBJ1-1	TRBD1	CAWSSTGSEAFF	TGTGCCTGGAGTTCGACAGGGTCTGAAGCTTTCTTT
TRBV5-1	-	TRBJ1-5	TRBD1	CASSPGTGEGQPQHF	TGCGCCAGCAGTCCCGGGACAGGGGAAGGTCAGCCCCAGCATTTT
TRBV6-4	once	TRBJ2-3	TRBD1	CASSDIQGESDTQYF	TGTGCCAGCAGTGACATCCAGGGGGAGTCAGATACGCAGTATTTT
TRBV2	few	TRBJ1-2	TRBD1	CASSPQGGRGYTF	TGTGCCAGCAGCCCCCAGGGGGGTCGGGGCTACACCTTC
TRBV6-1	-	TRBJ1-5	-	CASSARTGTFNSNQPQHF	TGTGCCAGCAGTGCCCGAACAGGGACATTTAATAGCAATCAGCCCCAGCATTTT
TRBV27	-	TRBJ1-2	TRBD1	CASSSRTGPHGYTF	TGTGCCAGCAGTTCCCGGACAGGTCCGCACGGCTACACCTTC
TRBV7-3	-	TRBJ2-5	TRBD2	CASSPQSGAQETQYF	TGTGCCAGCAGCCCACAAAGCGGGGCACAAGAGACCCAGTACTTC
TRBV6-6	-	TRBJ2-2	-	CASTGQYTGELFF	TGTGCCAGCACCGGACAGTACACCGGGGAGCTGTTTTTT
TRBV18	-	TRBJ1-1	-	CASSLLGGTLNTEAFF	TGTGCCAGCTCCCTGCTCGGGGGGACCCTAAACACTGAAGCTTTCTTT
TRBV10-3	once	TRBJ2-7	TRBD2	CAIRTAGGDEQYF	TGTGCCATCAGGACAGCGGGAGGGGACGAGCAGTACTTC
TRBV5-1	-	TRBJ1-2	TRBD1	CASSLVGGVDGYTF	TGCGCCAGCAGCTTGGTAGGGGGCGTCGACGGCTACACCTTC
TRBV6-6	-	TRBJ2-3	TRBD2	CASSPGGSGDTQYF	TGTGCCAGCAGCCCCGGGGGTAGCGGGGATACGCAGTATTTT
TRBV6-5	-	TRBJ1-1	-	CASSYTGTYNTEAFF	TGTGCCAGCAGTTACACCGGGACTTACAACACTGAAGCTTTCTTT
TRBV5-4	-	TRBJ2-2	TRBD2	CASSTSGGNTGELFF	TGTGCCAGCAGCACAAGCGGGGGGAACACCGGGGAGCTGTTTTTT
TRBV7-8	-	TRBJ1-3	-	CASSLVQGNTIYF	TGTGCCAGCAGCTTGGTTCAGGGAAACACCATATATTTT